The T cell receptor (beta chain) described here comes from a study of T-cell memory formation after mild COVID-19. With regard to this clonotype: Its target is unknown.

Using its own MiXCR run on the 5' RACE reads, TCRdb lists one record per CDR3 protein. The sample holds roughly 600,000 distinct CDR3 sequences, more than 15% seen once. V was clipped by 4 bases and J by 5 bases; unmatched bases: 9. Germline V lookup: CDR1 MNHNS, CDR2 SASEGT. The CDR3 spans 15 residues. Whole-study findings and limits: Whereas later expanders leaned CD4+, clones contracting day 15 to 85 showed a balanced CD4/CD8 makeup.

This receptor was taken from an adult woman who had mild COVID-19 (a few samples of this study predate the infection). Cell type and time point are not known. The rearrangement uses TRBV6-1 and TRBJ2-5; 8 nucleotides match TRBD2. The sequencing input was PBMCs or a T cell subset sorted from them (not recorded which). CDR3: CASSVGLAPVETQYF. CDR3 DNA sequence: TGTGCCAGCAGTGTTGGACTAGCCCCCGTGGAGACCCAGTACTTC.